This T cell receptor (beta chain) was captured by sequencing in a study of cytomegalovirus exposure and HLA in healthy donors. At the level of the study: There were about 85 million unique TCRs (from HLA-typed donors) in an early data release.

This clone has a handful of counts. Its target is not known. Trimming at V came to 3 bases and at J to 4 bases, leaving 8 bases not matched to a gene. CDR1 and CDR2 from the germline V gene are WSHSY and SAAADI. The CDR3 contains 15 residues. Broader study findings: In a later analysis, at a false discovery rate of 0.05, about 17,000 TCR beta sequences matched HLA alleles. Common viral pathogens seemed, in a later analysis, to connect with several of the most significant clusters. In a later analysis, TCR beta V- and J-gene trimming was associated with a missense DCLRE1C variant.

The PCR contained 60 Vbeta and 13 Jbeta primers. TCRdb's copy holds only in-frame clones and misses some; the assay was immunoSEQ multiplex PCR. The top ten hold roughly 3.9% of the sample, which has roughly 120,000 clones, 81% seen once. The sample taken for sequencing was PBMCs. V is TRBV10-2 and J is TRBJ1-1; 7 bases are shared with TRBD1. This receptor was identified in a woman aged 25 to 39 in good health and CMV-seronegative. This CDR3 is CASSELGAGGTEAFF. The CDR3 bases are TGCGCCAGCAGTGAACTCGGGGCAGGGGGCACTGAAGCTTTCTTT.